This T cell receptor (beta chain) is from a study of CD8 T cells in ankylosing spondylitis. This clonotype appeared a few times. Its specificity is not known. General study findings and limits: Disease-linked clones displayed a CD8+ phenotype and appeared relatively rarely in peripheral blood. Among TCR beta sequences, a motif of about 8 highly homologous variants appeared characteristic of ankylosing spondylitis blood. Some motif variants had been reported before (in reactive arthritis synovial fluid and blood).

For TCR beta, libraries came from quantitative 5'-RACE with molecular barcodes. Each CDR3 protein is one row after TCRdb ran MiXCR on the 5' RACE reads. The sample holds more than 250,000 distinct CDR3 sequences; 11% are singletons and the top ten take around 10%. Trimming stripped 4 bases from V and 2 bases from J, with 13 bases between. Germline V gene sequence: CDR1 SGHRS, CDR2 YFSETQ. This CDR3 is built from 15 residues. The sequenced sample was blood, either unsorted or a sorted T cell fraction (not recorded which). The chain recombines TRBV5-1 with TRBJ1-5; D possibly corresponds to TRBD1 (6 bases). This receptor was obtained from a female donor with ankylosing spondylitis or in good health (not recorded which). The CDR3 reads CASSAETGRNQPQHF. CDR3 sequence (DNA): TGCGCCAGCAGCGCGGAGACAGGACGCAATCAGCCCCAGCATTTT.